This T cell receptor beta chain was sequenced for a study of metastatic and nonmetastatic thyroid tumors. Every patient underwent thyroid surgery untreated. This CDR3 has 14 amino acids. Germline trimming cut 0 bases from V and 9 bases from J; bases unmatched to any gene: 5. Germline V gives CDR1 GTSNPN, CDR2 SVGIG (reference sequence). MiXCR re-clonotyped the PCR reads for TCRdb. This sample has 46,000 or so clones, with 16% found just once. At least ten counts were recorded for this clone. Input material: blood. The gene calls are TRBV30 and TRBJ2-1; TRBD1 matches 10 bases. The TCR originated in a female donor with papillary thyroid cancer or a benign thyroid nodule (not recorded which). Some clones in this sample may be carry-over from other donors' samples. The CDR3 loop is CAWSVRGTGVEQFF. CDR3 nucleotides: TGTGCCTGGAGTGTACGAGGGACAGGGGTTGAGCAGTTCTTC.